Following are 14 T cell receptor beta chains from one sample sequenced in a study of naive and memory T cell subsets (dated by TCRdb to about 2017). Preparation of the library involved UMI-ligation and nested PCR. TCRdb lists the instrument as Illumina MiSeq. The beta constant-region primer consisted of an equimolar mixture of two oligonucleotides that together covered TRBC1 and TRBC2. Four rounds of PCR, combining the SP2 primer with nested alpha and beta constant-region primers, were used to amplify the ligated cDNA. TCRdb reran the public reads through fastp at Q25 and MiXCR, keeping productive beta chains. Identical CDR3 proteins give one entry, which carries the most common genes and DNA. Here the sample has 8,000 or so distinct CDR3 sequences; roughly 29% occur a single time. Clones ranked in the top ten supply 59% of the sample. Sequenced sample: CD8+ TEMRA cells from blood. Taken with the paper, the label for cell subset or site translates to: effector memory re-expressing CD45RA, CD45RA+ CD27-. The receptors derive from a human donor in good health.

This clonotype was detected a few times. V is TRBV4-3 and J is TRBJ2-7; TRBD2 matches 8 bases. The CDR3 is 17 residues long. Germline V gives CDR1 LGHNA, CDR2 YSLEER. V lost 2 bases and J lost 2; bases outside the gene matches: 11. The chain's CDR3 is CASSQLIPAGGTYEQYF. In DNA form, the CDR3 reads TGCGCCAGCAGCCAACTCATACCTGCGGGAGGAACCTACGAGCAGTACTTC.

This clonotype was found a few times. The CDR3 nucleotides are TGTGCCAGCAGTTTAACCCCCGGACTAGCGGGCGAGCAACCACGTAAGCAGTTCTTC. Translated, it gives CASSLTPGLAGEQPRKQFF. This sequence joins TRBV12-3 or TRBV12-4 and TRBJ2-1; 11 bases fit TRBD2. This CDR3 has 19 amino acids. V shed 2 bases, J shed 11 bases, and the junction held 20 bases outside the gene matches.

This clonotype was seen a handful of times. CDR3 in amino acids: CASSPQWGRRIDTQYF. CDR3 DNA sequence: TGCGCCAGCAGCCCTCAATGGGGCAGGCGAATAGATACGCAGTATTTT. V and J are TRBV4-3 and TRBJ2-3; D is perhaps TRBD1 (5 bases). Germline V gene lookup returns CDR1 LGHNA and CDR2 YSLEER. The V and J ends lost 4 bases and 5 bases respectively, with 19 bases between them. This CDR3 contains 16 residues.

The chain combines TRBV5-1 with TRBJ1-2, with D unclear. Trimming pared 9 bases from V and 7 bases from J, leaving 22 bases between. Germline V gene sequence: CDR1 SGHRS, CDR2 YFSETQ. This CDR3 is 14 amino acids long. CDR3 protein: CATTGGLDYSGYTF. In DNA form, the CDR3 reads TGCGCCACCACGGGAGGCCTTGACTACTCTGGCTACACCTTC.

This clonotype has more than one count but fewer than ten. This rearrangement joins TRBV3-1 to TRBJ2-7; 9 bases line up with TRBD2. V shed 0 bases, J shed 6 bases, and the junction held 9 bases outside the gene matches. The CDR3 sequence is 16 residues long. Germline CDR1 reads LGHDT; CDR2 reads YNNKEL (reference sequence). The CDR3 loop reads CASSQDSGGASVEQYF. The CDR3 DNA reads TGTGCCAGCAGCCAAGATAGCGGGGGCGCCTCTGTCGAGCAGTACTTC.

In this sample, this clonotype turned up many times. V gene TRBV4-3 combines with J gene TRBJ2-1; the match to TRBD2 covers 12 bases. The germline V gene has CDR1 LGHNA and CDR2 YSLEER. The CDR3 totals 16 residues. J lost 5 bases, V lost 1 base, and 3 bases had no gene match. CDR3 sequence: CASSQGLAGVDNEQFF. DNA for the CDR3: TGCGCCAGCAGCCAAGGACTAGCGGGAGTAGACAATGAGCAGTTCTTC.

The chain employs TRBV20-1 and TRBJ2-1; the D is unclear. V lost 1 base, J lost 4 bases, and 17 bases lay in between. The CDR3 has 16 residues. Germline assignment: CDR1 DFQATT and CDR2 SNEGSKA (reference sequence). The CDR3 sequence is CSARVSAPIPYNEQFF. In DNA form, the CDR3 reads TGCAGTGCTAGAGTCAGCGCACCCATCCCTTACAATGAGCAGTTCTTC.

The chain uses TRBV2 and TRBJ1-2; a possible D gene is TRBD1 (5 bases). The CDR3 totals 14 residues. Trimming stripped 3 bases from V and 3 bases from J, with 11 bases between. The germline gives CDR1 SNHLY, CDR2 FYNNEI. The CDR3 nucleotides read TGTGCCAGCAGTGACGCGGGGGATCACTATGGCTACACCTTC. It is translated as CASSDAGDHYGYTF.

Ten or more counts support this clonotype. Since a much larger clone is just one base distant, this may be a read error. V and J are TRBV7-2 and TRBJ2-3; TRBD1 might be the D (6 bases). Trimming left V 5 bases short and J 4 bases short, with 16 bases between. Germline values: CDR1 SGHTA, CDR2 FQGNSA. The CDR3 covers 15 residues. Here the CDR3 reads CASSADSRGPDTQYF. The CDR3 region has the DNA TGTGCCAGCAGCGCGGACAGTCGAGGGCCAGATACGCAGTATTTT.

This clonotype showed up just a few times. The chain uses TRBV11-2 and TRBJ1-6; D gene unclear. Germline CDR1 reads SGHAT; CDR2 reads FQNNGV. V gave up 1 base and J gave up 10 bases, with 8 bases separating them. This CDR3 is 13 amino acids long. Here the CDR3 reads CASSLGGWSPLHF. The CDR3 DNA reads as TGTGCCAGCAGCTTAGGTGGATGGTCACCCCTCCACTTT.

This clonotype was recorded at least ten times. The chain joins TRBV12-3 or TRBV12-4 to TRBJ2-4; D ambiguous. The CDR3 consists of 14 residues. Trimming removed 5 bases at V and 0 bases at J, with 8 bases between. The CDR3, as DNA: TGTGCCAGCAGTCCCCCCCTAGCCAAAAACATTCAGTACTTC. Translating it yields CASSPPLAKNIQYF.

A few counts support this clonotype. The rearrangement links TRBV4-2 to TRBJ2-7; D is unresolved. The CDR3 runs 16 residues. V was trimmed by 0 bases and J by 2 bases, leaving 14 bases between them. Per germline, CDR1 LGHNA and CDR2 YNFKEQ. The CDR3 sequence: CASSQELRLHTYEQYF. CDR3 nucleotide sequence: TGTGCCAGCAGCCAAGAGCTGAGACTTCATACCTACGAGCAGTACTTC.

The genes are TRBV28 and TRBJ2-1, with 8 bases fitting TRBD2. The CDR3 runs to 15 residues. J gave up 7 bases and V 3 bases, and 8 bases lay outside the gene matches. CDR1 is MDHEN and CDR2 is SYDVKM in the germline V gene. The CDR3 nucleotides read TGTGCCAGCAGTTTCGGCGGGGGGCCTAAAAATGAGCAGTTCTTC. Protein product: CASSFGGGPKNEQFF. The variable domain in full, with the rest retrieved from reference TRBV28 and TRBJ2-1, is DVKVTQSSRYLVKRTGEKVFLECVQDMDHENMFWYRQDPGLGLRLIYFSYDVKMKEKGDIPEGYSVSREKKERFSLILESASTNQTSMYLCASSFGGGPKNEQFFGPGTRLTVL.

The sample holds a few counts of this clonotype. This chain joins TRBV4-2 and TRBJ2-5; 11 bases fit TRBD1. The trim removed 4 bases at V and 1 base at J, leaving 2 bases unmatched. This CDR3 has 15 amino acids. CDR1 is LGHNA and CDR2 is YNFKEQ in the germline V gene. The CDR3 reads CASSLGTGGQETQYF. The CDR3 DNA reads TGTGCCAGCAGCCTCGGGACAGGGGGCCAAGAGACCCAGTACTTC.